This entry is about one T cell receptor (beta chain). Assay: immunoSEQ multiplex PCR; the TCRdb copy retains only in-frame clones and omits some. The sample consists of some 41,000 clones, more than 85% of them appearing once. The data stem from a study of ipilimumab plus nivolumab after autologous stem cell transplantation. At the level of the study: Typical patient got a handful of ipilimumab doses and seven to nine nivolumab doses (median). The myeloma group: high-risk transplant-naive, or relapse within 3 years after first autologous transplant.

This CDR3 comprises 15 residues. V shed 4 bases and J 1 base; nucleotides not matched to a gene: 6. Germline V gene sequence: CDR1 SGHRS, CDR2 YFSETQ. Checkpoint therapy with ipilimumab 1 mg/kg began 14 to 28 days after transplant. Specimen: PBMCs, collected in a trial of ipilimumab plus nivolumab as post-transplant consolidation. The rearrangement joins TRBV5-1 to TRBJ2-7; 9 bases align to TRBD1. The sequence was collected from a male donor with multiple myeloma. CDR3 DNA sequence: TGCGCCAGCAGCAACCCGGGACAGGGATCCTACGAGCAGTACTTC. This codes for CASSNPGQGSYEQYF.